This TCR beta chain stems from a study of OX40 agonist ivuxolimab in advanced cancers. Repertoires were generated with immunoSEQ multiplex PCR, while TCRdb's copy carries only in-frame clones and drops some. Of 75,000 to 95,000 clones in the sample, 90% to 95% are singletons; the top ten hold roughly 2%. The sample consisted of CD4+ or CD8+ T cells sorted from blood, taken in a trial of the OX40 agonist ivuxolimab. This clonotype originated in an adult with an advanced solid tumor such as melanoma, head and neck, liver or kidney cancer.

The CDR3 reads CASSLEQRNDYGYTF. Here the CDR3 DNA reads TGTGCCAGCAGCTTAGAACAGCGGAATGACTATGGCTACACCTTC. The chain carries TRBV7-9 and TRBJ1-2; D unclear. V was cut by 1 base and J by 3 bases, with 12 bases left in between. The CDR3 consists of 15 residues. The germline gives CDR1 SEHNR, CDR2 FQNEAQ (reference sequence). Based on the CDR3 plus reference TRBV7-9 and TRBJ1-2, the full variable domain is DTGVSQNPRHKITKRGQNVTFRCDPISEHNRLYWYRQTLGQGPEFLTYFQNEAQLEKSRLLSDRFSAERPKGSFSTLEIQRTEQGDSAMYLCASSLEQRNDYGYTFGSGTRLTVV.